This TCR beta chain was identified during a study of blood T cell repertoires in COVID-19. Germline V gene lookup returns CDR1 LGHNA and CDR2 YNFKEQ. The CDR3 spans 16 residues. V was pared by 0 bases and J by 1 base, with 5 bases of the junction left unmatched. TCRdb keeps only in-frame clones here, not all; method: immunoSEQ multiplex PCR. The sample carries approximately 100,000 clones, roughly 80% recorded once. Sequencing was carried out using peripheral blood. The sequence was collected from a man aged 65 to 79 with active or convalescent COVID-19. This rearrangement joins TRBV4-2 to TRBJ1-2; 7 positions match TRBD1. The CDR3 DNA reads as TGTGCCAGCAGCCAAGATCTGGGACAGCTTAACTATGGCTACACCTTC. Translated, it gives CASSQDLGQLNYGYTF.